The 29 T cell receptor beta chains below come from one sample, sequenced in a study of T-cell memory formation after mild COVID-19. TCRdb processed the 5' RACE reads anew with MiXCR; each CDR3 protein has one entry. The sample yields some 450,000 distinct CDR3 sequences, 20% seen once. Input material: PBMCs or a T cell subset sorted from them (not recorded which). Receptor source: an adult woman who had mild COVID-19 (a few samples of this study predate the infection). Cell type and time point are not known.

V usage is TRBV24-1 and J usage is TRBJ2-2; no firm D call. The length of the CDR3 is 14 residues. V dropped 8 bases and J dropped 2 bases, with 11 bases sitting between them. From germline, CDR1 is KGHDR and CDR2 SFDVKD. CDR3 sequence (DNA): TGTGCCACCAAGTCAACGAACAACACCGGGGAGCTGTTTTTT. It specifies CATKSTNNTGELFF.

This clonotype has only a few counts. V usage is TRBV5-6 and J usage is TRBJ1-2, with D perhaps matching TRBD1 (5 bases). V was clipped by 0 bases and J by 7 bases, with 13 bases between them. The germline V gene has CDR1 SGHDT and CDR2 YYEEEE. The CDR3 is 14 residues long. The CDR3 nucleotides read TGTGCCAGCAGCTTGGAACTATTCGGGGGTGGCTACACCTTC. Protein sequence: CASSLELFGGGYTF.

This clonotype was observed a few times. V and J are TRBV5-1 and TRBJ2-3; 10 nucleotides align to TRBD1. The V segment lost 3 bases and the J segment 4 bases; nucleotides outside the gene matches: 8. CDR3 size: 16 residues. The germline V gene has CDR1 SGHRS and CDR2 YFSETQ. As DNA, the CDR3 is TGCGCCAGCAGCTGGCCGGGACAGGGGCCAGCAGATACGCAGTATTTT. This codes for CASSWPGQGPADTQYF. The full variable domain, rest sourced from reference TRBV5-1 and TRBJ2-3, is KAGVTQTPRYLIKTRGQQVTLSCSPISGHRSVSWYQQTPGQGLQFLFEYFSETQRNKGNFPGRFSGRQFSNSRSEMNVSTLELGDSALYLCASSWPGQGPADTQYFGPGTRLTVL.

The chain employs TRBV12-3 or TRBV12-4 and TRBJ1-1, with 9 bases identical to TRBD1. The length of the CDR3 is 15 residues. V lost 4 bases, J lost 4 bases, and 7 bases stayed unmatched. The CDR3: CASSSDIQGATEAFF. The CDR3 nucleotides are TGTGCCAGCAGTTCTGATATACAGGGGGCCACTGAAGCTTTCTTT.

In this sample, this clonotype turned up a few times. The CDR3 sequence: CASSLGTADYEQYF. The CDR3 DNA reads TGCGCCAGCAGCTTGGGGACAGCCGACTACGAGCAGTACTTC. The rearrangement links TRBV5-1 to TRBJ2-7, with D tentatively TRBD1 (6 bases). There are 14 residues in the CDR3. CDR1 SGHRS and CDR2 YFSETQ come from the germline V gene. Trimming took 0 bases from V and 3 from J, leaving 10 bases between them. Full variable domain (rest looked up from reference TRBV5-1 and TRBJ2-7): KAGVTQTPRYLIKTRGQQVTLSCSPISGHRSVSWYQQTPGQGLQFLFEYFSETQRNKGNFPGRFSGRQFSNSRSEMNVSTLELGDSALYLCASSLGTADYEQYFGPGTRLTVT.

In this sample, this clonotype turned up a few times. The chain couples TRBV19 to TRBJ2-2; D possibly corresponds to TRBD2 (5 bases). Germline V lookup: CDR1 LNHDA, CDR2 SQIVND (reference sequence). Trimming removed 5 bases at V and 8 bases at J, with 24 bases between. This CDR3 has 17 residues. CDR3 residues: CASSRSPGRGIAGELFF. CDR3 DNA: TGTGCCAGTAGTCGGAGTCCGGGCCGAGGGATTGCGGGGGAGCTGTTTTTT.

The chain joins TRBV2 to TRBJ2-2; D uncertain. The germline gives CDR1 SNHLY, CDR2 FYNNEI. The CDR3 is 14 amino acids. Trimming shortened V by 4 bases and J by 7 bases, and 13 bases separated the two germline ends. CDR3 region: CASSGPPPGGELFF. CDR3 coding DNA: TGTGCCAGCAGTGGCCCCCCTCCGGGCGGGGAGCTGTTTTTT. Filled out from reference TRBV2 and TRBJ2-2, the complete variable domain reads EPEVTQTPSHQVTQMGQEVILRCVPISNHLYFYWYRQILGQKVEFLVSFYNNEISEKSEIFDDQFSVERPDGSNFTLKIRSTKLEDSAMYFCASSGPPPGGELFFGEGSRLTVL.

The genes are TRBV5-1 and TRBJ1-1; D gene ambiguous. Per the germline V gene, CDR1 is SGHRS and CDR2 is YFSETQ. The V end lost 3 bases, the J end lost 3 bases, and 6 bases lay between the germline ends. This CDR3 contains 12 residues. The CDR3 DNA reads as TGCGCCAGCAGCTCCATAGACACTGAAGCTTTCTTT. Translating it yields CASSSIDTEAFF. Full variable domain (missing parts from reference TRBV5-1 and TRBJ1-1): KAGVTQTPRYLIKTRGQQVTLSCSPISGHRSVSWYQQTPGQGLQFLFEYFSETQRNKGNFPGRFSGRQFSNSRSEMNVSTLELGDSALYLCASSSIDTEAFFGQGTRLTVV.

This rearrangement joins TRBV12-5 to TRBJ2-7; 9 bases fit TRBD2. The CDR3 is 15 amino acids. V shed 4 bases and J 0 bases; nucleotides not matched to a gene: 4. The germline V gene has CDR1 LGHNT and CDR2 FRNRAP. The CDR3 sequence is CASGSSGGSSYEQYF. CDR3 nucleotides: TGTGCTAGTGGTTCGAGCGGGGGGAGCTCCTACGAGCAGTACTTC.

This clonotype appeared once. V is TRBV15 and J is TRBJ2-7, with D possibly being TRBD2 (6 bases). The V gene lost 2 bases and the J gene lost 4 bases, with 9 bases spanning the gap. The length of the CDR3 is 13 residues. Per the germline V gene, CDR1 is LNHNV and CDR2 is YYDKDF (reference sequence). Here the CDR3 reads CATSRSGLYEQYF. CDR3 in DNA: TGTGCCACCAGCAGATCGGGACTTTACGAGCAGTACTTC.

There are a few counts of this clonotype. The CDR3 DNA sequence: TGTGCCAGCGGGACCGGGACAGGGGCCTACAATGAGCAGTTCTTC. Its translation is CASGTGTGAYNEQFF. The V and J genes are TRBV27 and TRBJ2-1; 10 bases are a match to TRBD1. V shed 8 bases, J shed 2 bases, and the junction held 6 bases outside the gene matches. This CDR3 has 15 amino acids. Looked up from germline, CDR1 is MNHEY and CDR2 is SMNVEV (reference sequence).

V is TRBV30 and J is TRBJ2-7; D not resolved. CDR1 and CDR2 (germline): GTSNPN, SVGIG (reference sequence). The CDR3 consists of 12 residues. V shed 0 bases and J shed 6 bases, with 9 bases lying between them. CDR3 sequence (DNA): TGTGCCTGGAGTGTTGACCGGGTCGAGCAGTACTTC. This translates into CAWSVDRVEQYF.

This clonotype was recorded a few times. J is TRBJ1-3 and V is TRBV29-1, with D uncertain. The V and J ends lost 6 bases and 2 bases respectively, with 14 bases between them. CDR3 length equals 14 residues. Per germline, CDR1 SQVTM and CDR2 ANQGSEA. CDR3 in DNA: TGCAGCGTCCGCTGGGGAGGAACTGGAAACACCATATATTTT. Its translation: CSVRWGGTGNTIYF.

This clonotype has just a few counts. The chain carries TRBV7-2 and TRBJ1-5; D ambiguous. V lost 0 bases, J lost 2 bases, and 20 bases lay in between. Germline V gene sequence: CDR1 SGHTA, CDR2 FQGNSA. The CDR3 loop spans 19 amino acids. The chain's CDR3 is CASSLARQPNEPGNQPQHF. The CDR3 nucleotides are TGTGCCAGCAGCTTAGCTCGGCAGCCAAATGAGCCTGGCAATCAGCCCCAGCATTTT.

CDR3 sequence: CASSQDSGQSYEQYF. The CDR3 DNA reads TGTGCCAGCAGCCAAGATTCGGGACAGTCCTACGAGCAGTACTTC. This chain links TRBV4-2 with TRBJ2-7; the match to TRBD1 covers 7 bases. The CDR3 has 15 residues. Losses at the gene ends were 0 bases for V and 1 base for J; bases not matched to a gene: 3. Germline V CDR1 and CDR2: LGHNA, YNFKEQ.

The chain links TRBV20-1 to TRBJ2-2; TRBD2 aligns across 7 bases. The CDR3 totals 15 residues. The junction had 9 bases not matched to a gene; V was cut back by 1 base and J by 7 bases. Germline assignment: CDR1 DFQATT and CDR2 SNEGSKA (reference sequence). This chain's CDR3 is CSARAWRERVGELFF. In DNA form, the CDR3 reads TGCAGTGCTAGAGCTTGGCGGGAGCGGGTCGGGGAGCTGTTTTTT.

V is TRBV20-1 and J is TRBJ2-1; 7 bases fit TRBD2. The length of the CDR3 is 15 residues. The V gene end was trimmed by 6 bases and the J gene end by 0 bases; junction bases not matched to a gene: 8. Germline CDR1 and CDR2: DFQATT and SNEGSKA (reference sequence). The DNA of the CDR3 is TGCAGTGCGGGGGGGACTGCCCTCTCCTACAATGAGCAGTTCTTC. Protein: CSAGGTALSYNEQFF.

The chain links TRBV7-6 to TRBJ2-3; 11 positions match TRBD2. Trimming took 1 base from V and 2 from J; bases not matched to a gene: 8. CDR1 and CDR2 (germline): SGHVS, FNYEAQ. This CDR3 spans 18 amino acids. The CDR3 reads CASSLEPSGGIYTDTQYF. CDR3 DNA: TGTGCCAGCAGCTTAGAGCCTAGCGGGGGGATTTACACAGATACGCAGTATTTT.

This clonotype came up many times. The CDR3 region has the DNA TGCGCCAGCAGCTTGGTTCAGGGGGCCTACAATGAGCAGTTCTTC. This translates into CASSLVQGAYNEQFF. The rearrangement uses TRBV5-1 and TRBJ2-1; 7 bases match TRBD1. The CDR3 contains 15 residues. Trimming removed 0 bases from V and 2 bases from J; junction bases left unmatched: 2. Germline CDR1 and CDR2: SGHRS and YFSETQ.

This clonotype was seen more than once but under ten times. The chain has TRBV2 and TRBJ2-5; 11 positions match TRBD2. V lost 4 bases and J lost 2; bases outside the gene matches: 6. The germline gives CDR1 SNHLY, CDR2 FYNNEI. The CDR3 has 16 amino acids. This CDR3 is CASSARLAGRQETQYF. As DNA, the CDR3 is TGTGCCAGCAGTGCCCGACTAGCGGGAAGACAAGAGACCCAGTACTTC.

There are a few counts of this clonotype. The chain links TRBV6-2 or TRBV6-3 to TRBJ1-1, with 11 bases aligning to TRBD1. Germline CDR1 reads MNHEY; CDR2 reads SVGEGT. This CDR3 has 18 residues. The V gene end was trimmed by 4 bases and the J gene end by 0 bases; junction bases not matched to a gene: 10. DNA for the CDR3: TGTGCCAGCAGTTTCTTCCGGACAGGGGGCGCGATGAACACTGAAGCTTTCTTT. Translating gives CASSFFRTGGAMNTEAFF.

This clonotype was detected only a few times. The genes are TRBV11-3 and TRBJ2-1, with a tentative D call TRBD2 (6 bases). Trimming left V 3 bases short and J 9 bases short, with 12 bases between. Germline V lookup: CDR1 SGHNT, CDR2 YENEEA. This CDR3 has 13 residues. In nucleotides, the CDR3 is TGTGCCAGCAGCTTGGGACTCGTCTCTGAGCAGTTCTTC. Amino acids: CASSLGLVSEQFF.

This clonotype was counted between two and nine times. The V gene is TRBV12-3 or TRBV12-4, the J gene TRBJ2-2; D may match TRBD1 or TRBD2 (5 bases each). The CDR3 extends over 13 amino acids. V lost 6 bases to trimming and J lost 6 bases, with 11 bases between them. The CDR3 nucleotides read TGTGCCAGCAGCCCTTGGGACGCCGGGGAGCTGTTTTTT. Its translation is CASSPWDAGELFF.

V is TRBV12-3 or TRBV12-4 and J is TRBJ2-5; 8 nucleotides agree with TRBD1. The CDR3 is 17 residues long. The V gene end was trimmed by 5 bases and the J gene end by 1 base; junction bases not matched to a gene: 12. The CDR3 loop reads CASSRHWDRIPQETQYF. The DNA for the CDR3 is TGTGCCAGCAGTCGACACTGGGACAGGATCCCCCAAGAGACCCAGTACTTC.

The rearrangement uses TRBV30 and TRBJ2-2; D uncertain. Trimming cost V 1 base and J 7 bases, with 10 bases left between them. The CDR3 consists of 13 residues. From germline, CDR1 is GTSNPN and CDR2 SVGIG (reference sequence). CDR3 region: CAWSALTIGELFF. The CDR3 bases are TGTGCCTGGAGTGCACTTACCATCGGGGAGCTGTTTTTT.

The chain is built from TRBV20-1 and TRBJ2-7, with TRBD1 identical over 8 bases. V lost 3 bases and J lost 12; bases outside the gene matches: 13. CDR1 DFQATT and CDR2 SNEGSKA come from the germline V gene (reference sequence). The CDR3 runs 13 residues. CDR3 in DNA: TGCAGTGCTAGTTTGCTAGGACAGGGAACTCCGTACTTC. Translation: CSASLLGQGTPYF.

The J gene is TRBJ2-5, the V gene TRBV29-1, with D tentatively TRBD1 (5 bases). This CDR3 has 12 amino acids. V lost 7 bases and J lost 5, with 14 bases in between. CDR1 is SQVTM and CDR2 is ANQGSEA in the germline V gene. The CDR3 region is CSGRGARETQYF. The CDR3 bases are TGCAGCGGTCGTGGGGCCAGGGAGACCCAGTACTTC.

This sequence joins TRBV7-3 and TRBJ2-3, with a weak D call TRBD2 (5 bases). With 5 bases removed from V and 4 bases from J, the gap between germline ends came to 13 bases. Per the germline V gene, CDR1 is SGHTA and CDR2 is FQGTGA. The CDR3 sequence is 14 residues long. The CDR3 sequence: CASSPTRGSDTQYF. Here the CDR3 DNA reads TGTGCCAGCAGCCCCACTAGAGGGTCAGATACGCAGTATTTT.

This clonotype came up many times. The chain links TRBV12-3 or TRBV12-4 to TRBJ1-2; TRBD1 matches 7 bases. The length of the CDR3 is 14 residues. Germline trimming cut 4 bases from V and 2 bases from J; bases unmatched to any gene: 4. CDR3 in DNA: TGTGCCAGCAGTTCGTGGACAGGAAACTATGGCTACACCTTC. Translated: CASSSWTGNYGYTF.